This TCR beta chain was sequenced in a study of T-cell memory formation after mild COVID-19. Whole-study findings and limits: Balance between CD4 and CD8 was seen in clones contracting day 15 to 85, and a CD4+ lean was seen in later expanders.

V lost 4 bases, J lost 5 bases, and 14 bases lay in between. The V gene's germline CDR1 is SGHTA and CDR2 FQGNSA. The CDR3 has 14 amino acids. Many counts were recorded for this clonotype. Its antigen is unidentified. TCRdb called the 5' RACE reads again in MiXCR, with one record for every CDR3 protein. The table has around 35,000 distinct CDR3 sequences, about 7.7% seen once. This chain uses TRBV7-2 with TRBJ2-5; no reliable D call. The specimen was PBMCs or a T cell subset sorted from them (not recorded which). This TCR derives from a young man who had mild COVID-19 (a few samples of this study predate the infection). Cell type and time point are not known. The DNA for the CDR3 is TGTGCCAGCAGCTACCGATTTGGGTCGGAGACCCAGTACTTC. Protein: CASSYRFGSETQYF.